This T cell receptor beta chain came from a study of T cells in Graves' hyperthyroidism and ophthalmopathy. Findings and caveats of the study: In the analysis, a 13 V-J model separated ophthalmopathy from stable hyperthyroidism.

Amplification targeted TCR beta CDR3 regions from RNA transcripts. HTBI primers were employed in a first-round RT-PCR of the TCR CDR3. TCRdb called the multiplex PCR reads again in MiXCR, with one record for every CDR3 protein. Among around 580,000 distinct CDR3 sequences listed, roughly a sixth were seen once. The CDR3 covers 16 residues. V was shortened by 3 bases and J by 0 bases, with 14 bases between the two germline ends. Germline lookup yields CDR1 ENHRY and CDR2 SYGVKD. This clonotype was seen repeatedly, ten times or more. What it binds is not known. Sequencing was performed on blood. The sequence derives from a woman between 18 and 29 years old with Graves' hyperthyroidism. This rearrangement joins TRBV10-3 to TRBJ1-1, with D perhaps matching TRBD1 (6 bases). CDR3 amino acids: CAISDYIGQMNTEAFF. The CDR3 coding sequence is TGTGCCATCAGTGATTACATTGGACAGATGAACACTGAAGCTTTCTTT.